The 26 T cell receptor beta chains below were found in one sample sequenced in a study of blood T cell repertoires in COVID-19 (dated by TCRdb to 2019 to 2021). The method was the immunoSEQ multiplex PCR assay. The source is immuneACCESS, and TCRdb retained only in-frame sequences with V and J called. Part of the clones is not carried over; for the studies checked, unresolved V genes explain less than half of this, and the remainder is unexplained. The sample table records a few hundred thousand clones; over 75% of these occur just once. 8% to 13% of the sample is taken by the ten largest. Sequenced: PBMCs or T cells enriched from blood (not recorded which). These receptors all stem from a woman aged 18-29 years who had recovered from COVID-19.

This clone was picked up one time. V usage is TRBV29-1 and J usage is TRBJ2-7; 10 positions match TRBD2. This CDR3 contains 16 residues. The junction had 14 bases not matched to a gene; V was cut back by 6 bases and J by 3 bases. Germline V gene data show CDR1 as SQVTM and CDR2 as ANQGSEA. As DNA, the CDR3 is TGCAGCGTCAAGGGGGCTAGCGGGAGTATCTTCTACGAGCAGTACTTC. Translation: CSVKGASGSIFYEQYF.

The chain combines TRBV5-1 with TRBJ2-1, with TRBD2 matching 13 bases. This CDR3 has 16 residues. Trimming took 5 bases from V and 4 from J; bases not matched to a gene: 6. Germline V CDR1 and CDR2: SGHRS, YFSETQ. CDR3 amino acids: CASRAGTSGKYNEQFF. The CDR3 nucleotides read TGCGCCAGCAGGGCCGGGACTAGCGGGAAGTACAATGAGCAGTTCTTC. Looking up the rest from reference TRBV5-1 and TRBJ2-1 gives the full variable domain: KAGVTQTPRYLIKTRGQQVTLSCSPISGHRSVSWYQQTPGQGLQFLFEYFSETQRNKGNFPGRFSGRQFSNSRSEMNVSTLELGDSALYLCASRAGTSGKYNEQFFGPGTRLTVL.

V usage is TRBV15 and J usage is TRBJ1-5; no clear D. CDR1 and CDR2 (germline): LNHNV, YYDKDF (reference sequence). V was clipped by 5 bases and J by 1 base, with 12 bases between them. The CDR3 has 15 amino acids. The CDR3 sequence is CATSPHTGSNQPQHF. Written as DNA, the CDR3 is TGTGCCACCAGCCCCCACACGGGAAGCAATCAGCCCCAGCATTTT.

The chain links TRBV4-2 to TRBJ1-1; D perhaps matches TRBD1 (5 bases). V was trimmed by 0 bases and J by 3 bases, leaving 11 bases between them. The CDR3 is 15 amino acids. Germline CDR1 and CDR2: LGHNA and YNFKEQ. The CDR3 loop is CASSQEAGGYTEAFF. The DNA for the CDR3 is TGTGCCAGCAGCCAAGAAGCGGGGGGGTACACTGAAGCTTTCTTT.

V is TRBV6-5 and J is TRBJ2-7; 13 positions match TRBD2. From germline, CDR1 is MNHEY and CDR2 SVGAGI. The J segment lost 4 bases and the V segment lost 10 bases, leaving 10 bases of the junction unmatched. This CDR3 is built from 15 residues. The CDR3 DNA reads TGTGCCACGACGAGACTAGCGGGGGGAAGGTACGAGCAGTACTTC. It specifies CATTRLAGGRYEQYF.

In DNA, the CDR3 is TGTGCCAGCAGCGTATCTGGGACTACCAATGAGCAGTTCTTC. The encoded protein is CASSVSGTTNEQFF. This sequence joins TRBV9 and TRBJ2-1; 7 positions agree with TRBD2. This CDR3 region has 14 residues. With V trimmed by 1 base and J by 6 bases, 4 bases remained unmatched. Looked up from germline, CDR1 is SGDLS and CDR2 is YYNGEE.

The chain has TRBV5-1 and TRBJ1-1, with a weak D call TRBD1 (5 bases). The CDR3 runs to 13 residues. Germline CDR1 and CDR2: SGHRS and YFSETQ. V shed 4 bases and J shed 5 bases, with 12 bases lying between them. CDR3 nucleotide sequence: TGCGCCAGCAGCCAGACAGCTGGGACTGAAGCTTTCTTT. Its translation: CASSQTAGTEAFF.

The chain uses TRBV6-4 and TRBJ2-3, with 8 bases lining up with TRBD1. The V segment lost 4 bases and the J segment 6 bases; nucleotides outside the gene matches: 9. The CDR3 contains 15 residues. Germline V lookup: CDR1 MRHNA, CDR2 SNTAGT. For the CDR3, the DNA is TGTGCCAGCAGTGTATCGCAGAACAGGGGGGATACGCAGTATTTT. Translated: CASSVSQNRGDTQYF.

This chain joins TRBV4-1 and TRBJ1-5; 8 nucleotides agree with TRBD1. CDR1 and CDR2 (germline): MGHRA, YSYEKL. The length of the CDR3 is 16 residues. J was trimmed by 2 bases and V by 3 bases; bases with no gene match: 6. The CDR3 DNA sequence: TGCGCCAGCAGCCACTCAGGGGGCTGGGGCAATCAGCCCCAGCATTTT. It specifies CASSHSGGWGNQPQHF.

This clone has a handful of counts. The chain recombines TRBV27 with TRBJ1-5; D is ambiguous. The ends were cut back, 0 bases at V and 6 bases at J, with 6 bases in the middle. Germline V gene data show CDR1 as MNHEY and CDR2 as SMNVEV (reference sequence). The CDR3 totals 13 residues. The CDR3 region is CASSLSASQPQHF. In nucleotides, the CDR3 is TGTGCCAGCAGTTTATCGGCCAGTCAGCCCCAGCATTTT.

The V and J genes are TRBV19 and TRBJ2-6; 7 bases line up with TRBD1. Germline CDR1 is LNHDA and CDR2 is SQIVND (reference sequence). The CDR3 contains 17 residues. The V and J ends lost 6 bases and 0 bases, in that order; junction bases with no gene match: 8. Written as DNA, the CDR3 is TGTGCCAGTAGGTCCAATCCAGGGGGCTCTGGGGCCAACGTCCTGACTTTC. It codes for CASRSNPGGSGANVLTF. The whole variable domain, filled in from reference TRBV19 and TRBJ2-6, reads DGGITQSPKYLFRKEGQNVTLSCEQNLNHDAMYWYRQDPGQGLRLIYYSQIVNDFQKGDIAEGYSVSREKKESFPLTVTSAQKNPTAFYLCASRSNPGGSGANVLTFGAGSRLTVL.

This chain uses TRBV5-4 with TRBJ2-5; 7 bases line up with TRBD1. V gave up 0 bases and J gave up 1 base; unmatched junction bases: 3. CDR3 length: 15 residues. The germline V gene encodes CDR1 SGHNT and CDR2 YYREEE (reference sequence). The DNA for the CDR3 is TGTGCCAGCAGCTTGGGAGGGGGCCTCCAAGAGACCCAGTACTTC. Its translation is CASSLGGGLQETQYF. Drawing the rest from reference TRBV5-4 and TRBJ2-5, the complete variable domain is ETGVTQSPTHLIKTRGQQVTLRCSSQSGHNTVSWYQQALGQGPQFIFQYYREEENGRGNFPPRFSGLQFPNYSSELNVNALELDDSALYLCASSLGGGLQETQYFGPGTRLLVL.

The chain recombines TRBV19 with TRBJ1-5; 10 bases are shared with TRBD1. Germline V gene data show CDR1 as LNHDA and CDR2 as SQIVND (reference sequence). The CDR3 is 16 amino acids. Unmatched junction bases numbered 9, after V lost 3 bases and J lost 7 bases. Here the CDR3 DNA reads TGTGCCAGTAGTATGATCCGGGACAGGGGTGGGCAGCCCCAGCATTTT. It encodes CASSMIRDRGGQPQHF.

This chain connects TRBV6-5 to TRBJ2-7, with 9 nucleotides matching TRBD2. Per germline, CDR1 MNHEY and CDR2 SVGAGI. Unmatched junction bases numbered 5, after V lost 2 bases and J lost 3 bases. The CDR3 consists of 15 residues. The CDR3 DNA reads TGTGCCAGCAGTTACCTGTCGACTAGCGGCTACGAGCAGTACTTC. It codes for CASSYLSTSGYEQYF.

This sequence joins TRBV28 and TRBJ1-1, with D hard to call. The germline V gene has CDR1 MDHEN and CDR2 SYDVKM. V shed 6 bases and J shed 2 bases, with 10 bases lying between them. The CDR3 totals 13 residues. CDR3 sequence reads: CASSEILNTEAFF. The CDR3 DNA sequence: TGTGCCAGCAGCGAAATTCTAAACACTGAAGCTTTCTTT.

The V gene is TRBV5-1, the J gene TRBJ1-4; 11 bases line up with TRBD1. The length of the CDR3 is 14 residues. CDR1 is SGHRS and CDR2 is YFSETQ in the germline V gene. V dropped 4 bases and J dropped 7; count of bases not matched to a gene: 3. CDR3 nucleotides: TGCGCCAGCAGCCCGGGACAGGGGGGTGAAAAACTGTTTTTT. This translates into CASSPGQGGEKLFF. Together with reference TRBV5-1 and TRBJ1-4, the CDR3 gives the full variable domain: KAGVTQTPRYLIKTRGQQVTLSCSPISGHRSVSWYQQTPGQGLQFLFEYFSETQRNKGNFPGRFSGRQFSNSRSEMNVSTLELGDSALYLCASSPGQGGEKLFFGSGTQLSVL.

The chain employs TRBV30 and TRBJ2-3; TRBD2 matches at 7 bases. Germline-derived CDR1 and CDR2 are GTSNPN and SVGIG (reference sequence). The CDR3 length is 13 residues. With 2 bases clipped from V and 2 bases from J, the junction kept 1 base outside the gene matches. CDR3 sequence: CAWSRGDTDTQYF. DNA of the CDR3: TGTGCCTGGAGTCGGGGGGACACAGATACGCAGTATTTT.

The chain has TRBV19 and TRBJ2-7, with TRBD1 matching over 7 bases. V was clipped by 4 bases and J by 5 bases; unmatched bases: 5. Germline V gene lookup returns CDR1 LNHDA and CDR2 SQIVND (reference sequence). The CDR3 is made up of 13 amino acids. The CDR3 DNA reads TGTGCCAGTAGTACGACAGGGAGCAACGAGCAGTACTTC. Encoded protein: CASSTTGSNEQYF.

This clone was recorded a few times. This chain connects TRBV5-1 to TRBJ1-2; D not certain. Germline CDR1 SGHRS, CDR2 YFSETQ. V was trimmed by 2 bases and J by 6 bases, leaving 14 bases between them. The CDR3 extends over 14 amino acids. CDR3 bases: TGCGCCAGCAGCTTTAGTCTCACCCCCCATGGCTACACCTTC. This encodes CASSFSLTPHGYTF. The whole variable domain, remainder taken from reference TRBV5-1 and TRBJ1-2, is KAGVTQTPRYLIKTRGQQVTLSCSPISGHRSVSWYQQTPGQGLQFLFEYFSETQRNKGNFPGRFSGRQFSNSRSEMNVSTLELGDSALYLCASSFSLTPHGYTFGSGTRLTVV.

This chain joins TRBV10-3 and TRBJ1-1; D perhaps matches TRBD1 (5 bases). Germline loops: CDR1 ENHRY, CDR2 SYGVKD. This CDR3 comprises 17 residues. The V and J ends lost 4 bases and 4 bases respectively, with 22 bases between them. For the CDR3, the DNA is TGTGCCATCAGTGGGACGGGAGGGACCGACAAGAGCACTGAAGCTTTCTTT. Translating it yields CAISGTGGTDKSTEAFF.

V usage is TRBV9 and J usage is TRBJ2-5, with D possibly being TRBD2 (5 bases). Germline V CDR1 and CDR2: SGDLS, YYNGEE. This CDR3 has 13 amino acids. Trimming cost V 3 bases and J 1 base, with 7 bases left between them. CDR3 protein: CASSASLQETQYF. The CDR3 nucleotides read TGTGCCAGCAGCGCTAGCCTCCAAGAGACCCAGTACTTC.

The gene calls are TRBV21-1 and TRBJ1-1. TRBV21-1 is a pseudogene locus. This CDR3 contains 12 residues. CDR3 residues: CARHGGDTEAFF. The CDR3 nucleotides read TGTGCCAGGCACGGGGGTGACACTGAAGCTTTCTTT.

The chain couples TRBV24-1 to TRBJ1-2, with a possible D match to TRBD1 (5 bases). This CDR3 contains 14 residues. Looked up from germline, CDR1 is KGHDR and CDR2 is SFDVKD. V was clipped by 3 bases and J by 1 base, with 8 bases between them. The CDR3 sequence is CATSDPQVNYGYTF. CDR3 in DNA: TGTGCCACCAGTGATCCACAGGTTAACTATGGCTACACCTTC.

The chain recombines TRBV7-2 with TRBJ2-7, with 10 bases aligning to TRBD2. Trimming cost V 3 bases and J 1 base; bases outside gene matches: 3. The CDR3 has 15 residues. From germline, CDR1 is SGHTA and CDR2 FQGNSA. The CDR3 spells CASSLTSGPSYEQYF. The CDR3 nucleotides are TGTGCCAGCAGCTTGACTAGCGGGCCTTCCTACGAGCAGTACTTC. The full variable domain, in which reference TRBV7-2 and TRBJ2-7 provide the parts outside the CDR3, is GAGVSQSPSNKVTEKGKDVELRCDPISGHTALYWYRQSLGQGLEFLIYFQGNSAPDKSGLPSDRFSAERTGGSVSTLTIQRTQQEDSAVYLCASSLTSGPSYEQYFGPGTRLTVT.

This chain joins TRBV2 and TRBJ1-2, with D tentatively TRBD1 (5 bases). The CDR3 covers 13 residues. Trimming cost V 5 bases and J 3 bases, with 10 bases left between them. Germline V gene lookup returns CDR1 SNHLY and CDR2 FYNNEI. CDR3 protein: CASSSDRDYGYTF. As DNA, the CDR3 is TGTGCCAGCAGTTCCGACAGAGACTATGGCTACACCTTC.

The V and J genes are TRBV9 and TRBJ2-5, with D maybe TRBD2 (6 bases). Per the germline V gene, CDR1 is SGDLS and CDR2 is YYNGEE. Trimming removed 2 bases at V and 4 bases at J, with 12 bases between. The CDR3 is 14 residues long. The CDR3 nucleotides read TGTGCCAGCAGCGTCCTAGCGCTGGGAGAGACCCAGTACTTC. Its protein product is CASSVLALGETQYF.